The 17 T cell receptor beta chains below were found in one sample sequenced in a study of blood T cell repertoires in COVID-19. Profiling relied on immunoSEQ multiplex PCR, and the TCRdb table lists in-frame clones only, not all of them. The sample records fewer than 300,000 clones, roughly 80% being singletons. The sequencing input was peripheral blood. Every receptor here comes from a person aged 70 to 85 with COVID-19, enrolled during active disease.

This clone has a single count. This sequence joins TRBV3-1 (or the pseudogene TRBV3-2) and TRBJ1-5; D unclear. This CDR3 spans 14 amino acids. The V end was cut by 0 bases, the J end by 3 bases, with 6 bases between. Germline V gene lookup returns CDR1 LGHDT and CDR2 YNNKEL (reference sequence). The CDR3 sequence: CASSQDPVNQPQHF. The CDR3 nucleotides are TGTGCCAGCAGCCAAGACCCAGTCAATCAGCCCCAGCATTTT.

The rearrangement joins TRBV7-9 to TRBJ1-1; D remains ambiguous. Germline V gene lookup returns CDR1 SEHNR and CDR2 FQNEAQ (reference sequence). The CDR3 has 12 residues. Trimming stripped 5 bases from V and 7 bases from J, with 11 bases between. The CDR3 sequence is CASSPGGGEAFF. DNA for the CDR3: TGTGCCAGCAGCCCGGGAGGAGGTGAAGCTTTCTTT.

The chain is built from TRBV9 and TRBJ1-1, with 7 nucleotides matching TRBD1. The CDR3 length is 15 residues. The junction had 9 bases not matched to a gene; V was cut back by 2 bases and J by 5 bases. CDR1 SGDLS and CDR2 YYNGEE come from the germline V gene. CDR3: CASSVFDRAETEAFF. CDR3 DNA sequence: TGTGCCAGCAGCGTGTTCGACAGGGCGGAAACTGAAGCTTTCTTT.

This clone was seen just once. This CDR3 is CASSPLAEQYF. The CDR3, as DNA: TGTGCCAGCAGCCCGTTGGCAGAGCAGTACTTC. The rearrangement links TRBV7-8 to TRBJ2-7; the D is unclear. This CDR3 comprises 11 residues. Trimming removed 5 bases at V and 7 bases at J, with 9 bases between. From germline, CDR1 is SGHVS and CDR2 FQNEAQ.

This chain links TRBV11-3 with TRBJ2-1, with TRBD2 matching over 12 bases. V lost 4 bases and J lost 6; bases outside the gene matches: 1. The germline CDR1 and CDR2 sequences are SGHNT and YENEEA. There are 14 residues in the CDR3. In DNA, the CDR3 is TGTGCCAGCAGCTCGGGACTAGCGGGCAATGAGCAGTTCTTC. The encoded protein is CASSSGLAGNEQFF. Looking up the rest from reference TRBV11-3 and TRBJ2-1 gives the full variable domain: EAGVVQSPRYKIIEKKQPVAFWCNPISGHNTLYWYLQNLGQGPELLIRYENEEAVDDSQLPKDRFSAERLKGVDSTLKIQPAELGDSAVYLCASSSGLAGNEQFFGPGTRLTVL.

V usage is TRBV9 and J usage is TRBJ1-1, with D perhaps matching TRBD1 (6 bases). Germline V CDR1 and CDR2: SGDLS, YYNGEE. The V end lost 4 bases, the J end lost 8 bases, and 15 bases lay between the germline ends. The CDR3 extends over 13 amino acids. CDR3 in amino acids: CASSYETGTEAFF. CDR3 bases: TGTGCCAGCAGCTATGAGACAGGTACCGAAGCTTTCTTT.

V and J are TRBV18 and TRBJ2-1; D possibly corresponds to TRBD2 (6 bases). V lost 3 bases to trimming and J lost 5 bases, with 17 bases between them. Germline values: CDR1 KGHSH, CDR2 LQKENI. CDR3 length: 16 amino acids. CDR3 in amino acids: CASSPRLAGPHNEQFF. The CDR3 nucleotides are TGTGCCAGCTCACCTCGCTTGGCGGGACCCCACAATGAGCAGTTCTTC.

V gene TRBV19 combines with J gene TRBJ2-7; the match to TRBD1 covers 7 bases. The V and J ends lost 5 bases and 3 bases, in that order; junction bases with no gene match: 10. Germline CDR1 is LNHDA and CDR2 is SQIVND (reference sequence). CDR3 length: 15 residues. The CDR3 region is CASSLQGVSVYEQYF. The CDR3, as DNA: TGTGCCAGTAGTCTCCAGGGGGTATCTGTCTACGAGCAGTACTTC. The full variable domain, completed using reference TRBV19 and TRBJ2-7, is DGGITQSPKYLFRKEGQNVTLSCEQNLNHDAMYWYRQDPGQGLRLIYYSQIVNDFQKGDIAEGYSVSREKKESFPLTVTSAQKNPTAFYLCASSLQGVSVYEQYFGPGTRLTVT.

This chain uses TRBV10-3 with TRBJ1-3, with a weak D call TRBD1 (6 bases). The germline V and J ends were trimmed by 6 bases and 2 bases, with 8 bases remaining between them. CDR3 size: 13 residues. Germline loops: CDR1 ENHRY, CDR2 SYGVKD. In nucleotides, the CDR3 is TGTGCCATCAGGGACAGAGCTGGAAACACCATATATTTT. It codes for CAIRDRAGNTIYF.

This chain joins TRBV7-2 and TRBJ2-1, with 7 bases matching TRBD1. Germline V gene data show CDR1 as SGHTA and CDR2 as FQGNSA. The ends lost 5 bases at V and 8 bases at J; junction bases unmatched: 15. This CDR3 spans 16 amino acids. Here the CDR3 reads CASSPGPARGLDEQFF. In DNA, the CDR3 is TGTGCCAGCAGCCCAGGGCCAGCCAGGGGGTTGGATGAGCAGTTCTTC.

The V call is TRBV28, the J call TRBJ2-7; D is possibly TRBD1 (6 bases). Germline CDR1 and CDR2: MDHEN and SYDVKM. Trimming took 5 bases from V and 3 from J, leaving 14 bases between them. The CDR3 contains 14 residues. Here the CDR3 reads CASSPQGEGYEQYF. The DNA for the CDR3 is TGTGCCAGCAGTCCACAGGGAGAGGGCTACGAGCAGTACTTC.

This clone turned up a few times. This chain links TRBV11-2 with TRBJ2-1; tentatively, D is TRBD1 (6 bases). V dropped 1 base and J dropped 2 bases, with 12 bases sitting between them. The CDR3 loop spans 16 amino acids. Germline values: CDR1 SGHAT, CDR2 FQNNGV. The CDR3 protein is CASSLVLQGTYNEQFF. Here the CDR3 DNA reads TGTGCCAGCAGCTTAGTATTACAGGGTACCTACAATGAGCAGTTCTTC.

This chain links TRBV9 with TRBJ1-2; no reliable D call. This CDR3 region has 15 residues. Germline values: CDR1 SGDLS, CDR2 YYNGEE. Trimming took 0 bases from V and 4 from J, leaving 13 bases between them. CDR3 amino acids: CASSVAPGEAYGYTF. DNA for the CDR3: TGTGCCAGCAGCGTAGCACCCGGGGAGGCCTATGGCTACACCTTC. The full variable domain, with the rest looked up from reference TRBV9 and TRBJ1-2, is DSGVTQTPKHLITATGQRVTLRCSPRSGDLSVYWYQQSLDQGLQFLIQYYNGEERAKGNILERFSAQQFPDLHSELNLSSLELGDSALYFCASSVAPGEAYGYTFGSGTRLTVV.

The chain has TRBV5-6 and TRBJ1-6; tentative D call: TRBD1 (5 bases). Germline loops: CDR1 SGHDT, CDR2 YYEEEE. This CDR3 contains 15 residues. The V gene lost 0 bases and the J gene lost 9 bases, with 13 bases spanning the gap. For the CDR3, the DNA is TGTGCCAGCAGCTTGGGGTCTGGGGCTTTTTCACCCCTCCACTTT. Translating gives CASSLGSGAFSPLHF.

This sequence joins TRBV27 and TRBJ2-5; TRBD2 is a possible D gene (7 bases). V was pared by 4 bases and J by 7 bases, with 28 bases between. Germline V CDR1 and CDR2: MNHEY, SMNVEV (reference sequence). The length of the CDR3 is 18 residues. The CDR3 spells CASSSLGEGVGGTGTQYF. CDR3 coding DNA: TGTGCCAGCAGTTCCCTTGGGGAGGGGGTCGGTGGGACGGGGACCCAGTACTTC.

The chain joins TRBV4-3 to TRBJ1-6, with 7 positions matching TRBD1. CDR3 size: 18 residues. Per the germline V gene, CDR1 is LGHNA and CDR2 is YSLEER. Germline trimming cut 2 bases from V and 0 bases from J; bases unmatched to any gene: 7. CDR3 DNA sequence: TGCGCCAGCAGCCAACAAACAGGGGTTAGCTCCTATAATTCACCCCTCCACTTT. This codes for CASSQQTGVSSYNSPLHF.

The genes are TRBV5-4 and TRBJ2-7, with D possibly TRBD2 on 6 matching bases. Germline CDR1 SGHNT, CDR2 YYREEE (reference sequence). CDR3 length: 15 amino acids. V lost 4 bases to trimming and J lost 2 bases, with 16 bases between them. In DNA form, the CDR3 reads TGTGCCAGCAGCCGGAGATTAGCGGACCCCTACGAGCAGTACTTC. It is translated as CASSRRLADPYEQYF.